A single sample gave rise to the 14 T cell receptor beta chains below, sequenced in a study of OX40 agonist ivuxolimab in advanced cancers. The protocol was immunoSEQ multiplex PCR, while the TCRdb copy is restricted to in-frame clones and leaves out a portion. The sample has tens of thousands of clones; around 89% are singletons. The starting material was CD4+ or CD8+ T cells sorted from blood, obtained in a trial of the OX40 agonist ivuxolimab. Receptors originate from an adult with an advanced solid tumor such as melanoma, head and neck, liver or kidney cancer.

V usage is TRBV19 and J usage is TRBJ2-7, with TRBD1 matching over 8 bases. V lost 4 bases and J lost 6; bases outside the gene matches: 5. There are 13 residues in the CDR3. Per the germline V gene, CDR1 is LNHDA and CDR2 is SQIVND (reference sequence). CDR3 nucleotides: TGTGCCAGTAGTACCCAGACAGGGGCCGAGCAGTACTTC. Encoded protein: CASSTQTGAEQYF.

The CDR3 DNA reads as TGCGCCAGCAGCTTGGCAACCGGGACCTACCAAGAGACCCAGTACTTC. Protein product: CASSLATGTYQETQYF. The chain recombines TRBV5-1 with TRBJ2-5, with D perhaps given as TRBD1 or TRBD2 (5 bases each). CDR3 length: 16 residues. Germline values: CDR1 SGHRS, CDR2 YFSETQ. Trimming took 0 bases from V and 0 from J, leaving 12 bases between them. The complete variable domain, with remaining parts taken from reference TRBV5-1 and TRBJ2-5, reads KAGVTQTPRYLIKTRGQQVTLSCSPISGHRSVSWYQQTPGQGLQFLFEYFSETQRNKGNFPGRFSGRQFSNSRSEMNVSTLELGDSALYLCASSLATGTYQETQYFGPGTRLLVL.

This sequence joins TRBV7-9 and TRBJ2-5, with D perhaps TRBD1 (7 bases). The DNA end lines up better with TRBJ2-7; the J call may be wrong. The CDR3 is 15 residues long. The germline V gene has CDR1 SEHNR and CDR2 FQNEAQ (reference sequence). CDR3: CASSPEGAAAYEQYF. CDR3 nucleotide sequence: TGTGCCAGCAGCCCGGAGGGGGCGGCAGCCTACGAGCAGTACTTC.

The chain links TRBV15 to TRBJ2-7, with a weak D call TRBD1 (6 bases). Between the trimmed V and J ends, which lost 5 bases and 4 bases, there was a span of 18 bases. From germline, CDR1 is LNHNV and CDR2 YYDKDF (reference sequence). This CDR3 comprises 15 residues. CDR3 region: CATSSYRQDSYEQYF. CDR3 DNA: TGTGCCACCAGCTCGTATCGACAGGACTCATACGAGCAGTACTTC.

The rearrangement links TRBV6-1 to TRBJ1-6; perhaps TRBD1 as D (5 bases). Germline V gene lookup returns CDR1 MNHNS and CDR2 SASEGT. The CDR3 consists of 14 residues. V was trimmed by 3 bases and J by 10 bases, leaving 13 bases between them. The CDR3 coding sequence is TGTGCCAGCAGTGATGGGGCAGGGTACTCACCCCTCCACTTT. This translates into CASSDGAGYSPLHF.

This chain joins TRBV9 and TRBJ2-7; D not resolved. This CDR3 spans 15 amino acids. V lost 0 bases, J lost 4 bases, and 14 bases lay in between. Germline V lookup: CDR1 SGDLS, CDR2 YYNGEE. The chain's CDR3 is CASSVEATDIYEQYF. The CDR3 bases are TGTGCCAGCAGCGTAGAAGCAACGGATATTTACGAGCAGTACTTC.

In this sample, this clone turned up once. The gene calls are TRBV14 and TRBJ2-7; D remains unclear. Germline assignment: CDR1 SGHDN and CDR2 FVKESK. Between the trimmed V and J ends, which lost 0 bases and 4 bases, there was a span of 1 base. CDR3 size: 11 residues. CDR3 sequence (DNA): TGTGCCAGCAGCCAAGAATACGAGCAGTACTTC. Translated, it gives CASSQEYEQYF.

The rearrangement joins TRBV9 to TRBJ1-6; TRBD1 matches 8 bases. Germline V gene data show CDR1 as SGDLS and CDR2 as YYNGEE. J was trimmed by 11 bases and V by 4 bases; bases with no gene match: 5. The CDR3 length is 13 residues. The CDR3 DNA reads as TGTGCCAGCAGCTCCGACAGGGGTACACCCCTCCACTTT. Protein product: CASSSDRGTPLHF.

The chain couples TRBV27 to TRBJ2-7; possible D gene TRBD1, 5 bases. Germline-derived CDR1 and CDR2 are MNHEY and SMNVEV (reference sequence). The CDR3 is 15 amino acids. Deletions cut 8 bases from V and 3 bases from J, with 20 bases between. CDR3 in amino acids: CASQKSGIKNYEQYF. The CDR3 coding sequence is TGTGCCAGCCAAAAATCAGGGATAAAGAACTACGAGCAGTACTTC.

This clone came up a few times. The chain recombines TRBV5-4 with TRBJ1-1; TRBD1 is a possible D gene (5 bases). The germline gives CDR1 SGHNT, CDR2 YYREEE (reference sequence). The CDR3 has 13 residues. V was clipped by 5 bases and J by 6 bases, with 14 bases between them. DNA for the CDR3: TGTGCCAGCAGTAAAGGGGAATCCGCTGAAGCTTTCTTT. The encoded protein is CASSKGESAEAFF.

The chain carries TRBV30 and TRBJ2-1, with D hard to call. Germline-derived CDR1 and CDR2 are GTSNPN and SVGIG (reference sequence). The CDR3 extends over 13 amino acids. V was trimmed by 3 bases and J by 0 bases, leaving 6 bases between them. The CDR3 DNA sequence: TGTGCCTGGAGCGCTACCTCCTACAATGAGCAGTTCTTC. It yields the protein CAWSATSYNEQFF. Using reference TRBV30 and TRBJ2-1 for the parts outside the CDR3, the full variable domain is SQTIHQWPATLVQPVGSPLSLECTVEGTSNPNLYWYRQAAGRGLQLLFYSVGIGQISSEVPQNLSASRPQDRQFILSSKKLLLSDSGFYLCAWSATSYNEQFFGPGTRLTVL.

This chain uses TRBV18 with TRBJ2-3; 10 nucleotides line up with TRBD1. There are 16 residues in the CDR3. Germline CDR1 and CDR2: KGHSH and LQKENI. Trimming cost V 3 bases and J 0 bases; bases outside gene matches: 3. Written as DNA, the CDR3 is TGTGCCAGCTCACCGGGACAGGGGCCTAGCACAGATACGCAGTATTTT. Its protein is CASSPGQGPSTDTQYF.

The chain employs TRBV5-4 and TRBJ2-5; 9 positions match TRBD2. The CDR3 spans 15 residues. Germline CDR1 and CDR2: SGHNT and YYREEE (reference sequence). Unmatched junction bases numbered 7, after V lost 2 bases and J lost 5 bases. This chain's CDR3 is CASSFFGGGVETQYF. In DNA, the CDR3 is TGTGCCAGCAGCTTTTTCGGCGGGGGGGTCGAGACCCAGTACTTC. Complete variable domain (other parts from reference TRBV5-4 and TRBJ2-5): ETGVTQSPTHLIKTRGQQVTLRCSSQSGHNTVSWYQQALGQGPQFIFQYYREEENGRGNFPPRFSGLQFPNYSSELNVNALELDDSALYLCASSFFGGGVETQYFGPGTRLLVL.

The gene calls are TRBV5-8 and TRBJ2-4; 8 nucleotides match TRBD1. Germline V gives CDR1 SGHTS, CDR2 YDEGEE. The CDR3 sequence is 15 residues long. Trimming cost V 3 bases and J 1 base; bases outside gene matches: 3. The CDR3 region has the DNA TGTGCCAGCAGCTCATACAGGGGGGCCAAAAACATTCAGTACTTC. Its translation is CASSSYRGAKNIQYF.